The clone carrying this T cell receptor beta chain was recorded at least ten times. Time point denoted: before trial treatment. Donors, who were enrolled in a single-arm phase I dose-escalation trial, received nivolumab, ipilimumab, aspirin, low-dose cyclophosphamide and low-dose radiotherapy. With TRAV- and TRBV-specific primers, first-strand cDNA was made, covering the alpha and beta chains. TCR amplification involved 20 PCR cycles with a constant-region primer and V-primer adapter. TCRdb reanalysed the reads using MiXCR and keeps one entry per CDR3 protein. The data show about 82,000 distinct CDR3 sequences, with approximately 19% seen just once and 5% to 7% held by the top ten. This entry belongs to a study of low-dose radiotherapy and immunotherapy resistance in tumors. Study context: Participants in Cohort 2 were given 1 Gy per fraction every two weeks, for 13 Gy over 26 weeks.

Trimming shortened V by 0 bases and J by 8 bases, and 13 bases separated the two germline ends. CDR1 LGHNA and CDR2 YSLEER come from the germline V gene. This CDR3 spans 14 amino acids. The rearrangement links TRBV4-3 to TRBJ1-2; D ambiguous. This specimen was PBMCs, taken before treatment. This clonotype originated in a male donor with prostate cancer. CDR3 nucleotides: TGCGCCAGCAGCCAAGATAAGGGAAGTAAGGGCTACACCTTC. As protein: CASSQDKGSKGYTF.